The present T cell receptor beta chain was sequenced within a study of T cell changes during pregnancy in multiple sclerosis. The CDR3 loop spans 14 amino acids. Germline lookup yields CDR1 LNHNV and CDR2 YYDKDF (reference sequence). V was clipped by 2 bases and J by 10 bases, with 17 bases between them. The method was immunoSEQ multiplex PCR; TCRdb's version includes in-frame clones alone and lacks a portion of them. The sample has 60,000 to 90,000 clones, 80% to 95% seen once; the top ten hold about 1.5%. Sample: peripheral blood, taken in the first trimester of pregnancy. The sequence derives from a female donor in good health, enrolled as a control in a pregnancy study. The rearrangement uses TRBV15 and TRBJ1-1; D might be TRBD1 (6 bases). For the CDR3, the DNA is TGTGCCACCAGCAGAAACAGGGCTAACACAGGAGCTTTCTTT. Translating it yields CATSRNRANTGAFF.